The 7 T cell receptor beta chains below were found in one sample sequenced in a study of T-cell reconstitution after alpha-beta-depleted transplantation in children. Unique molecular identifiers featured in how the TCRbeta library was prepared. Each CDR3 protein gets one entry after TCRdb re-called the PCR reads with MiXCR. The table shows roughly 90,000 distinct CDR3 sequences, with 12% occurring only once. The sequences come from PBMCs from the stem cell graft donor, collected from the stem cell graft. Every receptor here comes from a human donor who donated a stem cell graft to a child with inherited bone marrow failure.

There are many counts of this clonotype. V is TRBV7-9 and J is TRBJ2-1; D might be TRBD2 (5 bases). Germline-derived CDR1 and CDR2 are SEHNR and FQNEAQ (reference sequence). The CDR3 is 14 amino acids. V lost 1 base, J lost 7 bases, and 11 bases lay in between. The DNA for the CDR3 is TGTGCCAGCAGCTTAGTGGTCAGAGGGAATGAGCAGTTCTTC. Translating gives CASSLVVRGNEQFF.

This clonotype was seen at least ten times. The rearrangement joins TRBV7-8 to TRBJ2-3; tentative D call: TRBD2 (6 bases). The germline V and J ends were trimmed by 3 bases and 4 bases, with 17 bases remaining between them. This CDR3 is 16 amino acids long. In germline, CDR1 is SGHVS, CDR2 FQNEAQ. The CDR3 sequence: CASSLPEPGEADTQYF. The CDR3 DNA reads TGTGCCAGCAGCTTGCCAGAACCGGGGGAAGCAGATACGCAGTATTTT.

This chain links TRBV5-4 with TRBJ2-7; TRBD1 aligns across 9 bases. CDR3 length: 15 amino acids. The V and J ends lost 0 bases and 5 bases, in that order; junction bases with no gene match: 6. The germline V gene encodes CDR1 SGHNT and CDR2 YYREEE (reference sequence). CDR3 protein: CASSLAGGTGHEQYF. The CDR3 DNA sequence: TGTGCCAGCAGCTTGGCTGGTGGGACAGGGCACGAGCAGTACTTC.

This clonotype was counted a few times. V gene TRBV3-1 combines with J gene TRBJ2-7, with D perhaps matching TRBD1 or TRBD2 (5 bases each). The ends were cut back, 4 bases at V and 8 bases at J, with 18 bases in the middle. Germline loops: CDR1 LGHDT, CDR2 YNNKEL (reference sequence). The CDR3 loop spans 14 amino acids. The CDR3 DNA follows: TGTGCCAGCAGCCCAGGGACCGCTCCTAAGCAGCAGTACTTC. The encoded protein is CASSPGTAPKQQYF.

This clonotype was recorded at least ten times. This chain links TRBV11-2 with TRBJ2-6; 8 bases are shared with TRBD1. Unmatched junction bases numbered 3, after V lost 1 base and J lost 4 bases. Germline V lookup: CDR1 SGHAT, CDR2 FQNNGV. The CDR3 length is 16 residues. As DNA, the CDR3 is TGTGCCAGCAGCTTAGGACAGGGGAGGGGGGCCAACGTCCTGACTTTC. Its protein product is CASSLGQGRGANVLTF.

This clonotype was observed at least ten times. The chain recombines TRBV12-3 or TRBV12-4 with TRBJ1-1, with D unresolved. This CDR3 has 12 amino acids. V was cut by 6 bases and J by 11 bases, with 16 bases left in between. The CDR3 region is CASRYTLDDAFF. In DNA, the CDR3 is TGTGCCAGCAGATATACCCTGGACGACGCTTTCTTT.

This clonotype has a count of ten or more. The CDR3, as DNA: TGCAGCGTTGAAGATCCGGCAGGGCGATACCAAAACTATGGCTACACCTTC. Translation: CSVEDPAGRYQNYGYTF. The chain combines TRBV29-1 with TRBJ1-2; D might be TRBD1 (5 bases). V lost 0 bases and J 2 bases, leaving 19 bases between the germline ends. Germline V lookup: CDR1 SQVTM, CDR2 ANQGSEA. This CDR3 comprises 17 residues.